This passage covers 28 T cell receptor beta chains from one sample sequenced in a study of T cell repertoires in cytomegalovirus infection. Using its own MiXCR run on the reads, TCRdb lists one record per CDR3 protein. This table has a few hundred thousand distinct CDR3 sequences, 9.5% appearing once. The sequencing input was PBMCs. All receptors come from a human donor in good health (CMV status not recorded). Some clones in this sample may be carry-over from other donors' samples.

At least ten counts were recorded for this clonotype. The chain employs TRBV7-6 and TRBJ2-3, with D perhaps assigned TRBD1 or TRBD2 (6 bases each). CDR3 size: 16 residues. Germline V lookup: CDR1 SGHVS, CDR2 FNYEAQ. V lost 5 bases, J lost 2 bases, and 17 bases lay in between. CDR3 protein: CASSRTGGHSTDTQYF. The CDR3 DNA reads TGTGCCAGCAGCCGAACCGGGGGACACTCCACAGATACGCAGTATTTT. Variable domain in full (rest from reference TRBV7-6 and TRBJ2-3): GAGVSQSPRYKVTKRGQDVALRCDPISGHVSLYWYRQALGQGPEFLTYFNYEAQQDKSGLPNDRFSAERPEGSISTLTIQRTEQRDSAMYRCASSRTGGHSTDTQYFGPGTRLTVL.

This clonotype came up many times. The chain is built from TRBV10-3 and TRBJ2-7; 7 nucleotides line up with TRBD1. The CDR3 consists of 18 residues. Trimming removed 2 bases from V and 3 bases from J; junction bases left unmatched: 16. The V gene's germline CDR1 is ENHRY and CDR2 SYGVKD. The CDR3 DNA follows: TGTGCCATCAGTGAGACGGCAATTCGGGACAGAGGGATCTACGAGCAGTACTTC. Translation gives CAISETAIRDRGIYEQYF.

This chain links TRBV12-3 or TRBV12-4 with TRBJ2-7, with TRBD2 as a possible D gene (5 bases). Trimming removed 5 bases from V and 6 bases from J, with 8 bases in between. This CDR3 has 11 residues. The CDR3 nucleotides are TGTGCCAGCAGTCACGGGGTCGAGCAGTACTTC. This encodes CASSHGVEQYF.

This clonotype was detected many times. For the CDR3, the DNA is TGTGCCAGCAGCCAAGGGGAGACTAGCGGTTCCGGGGAGCTGTTTTTT. This gives the protein CASSQGETSGSGELFF. The V and J genes are TRBV7-8 and TRBJ2-2; TRBD2 matches 9 bases. Germline assignment: CDR1 SGHVS and CDR2 FQNEAQ. This CDR3 region has 16 residues. J lost 6 bases, V lost 5 bases, and 10 bases had no gene match.

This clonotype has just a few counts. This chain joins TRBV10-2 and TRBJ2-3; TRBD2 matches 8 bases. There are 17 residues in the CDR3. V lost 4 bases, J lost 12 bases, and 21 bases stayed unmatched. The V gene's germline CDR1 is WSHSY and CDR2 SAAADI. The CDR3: CASSVTSGPNTGGNQYF. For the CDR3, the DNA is TGCGCCAGCAGTGTAACCTCAGGACCTAACACGGGGGGGAACCAGTATTTT.

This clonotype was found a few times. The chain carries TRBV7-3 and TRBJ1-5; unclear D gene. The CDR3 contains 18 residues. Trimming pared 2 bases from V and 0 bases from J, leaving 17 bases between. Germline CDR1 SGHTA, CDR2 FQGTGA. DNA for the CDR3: TGTGCCAGCAGCTTAGCGTCGCCAGCATTTAATAGCAATCAGCCCCAGCATTTT. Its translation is CASSLASPAFNSNQPQHF.

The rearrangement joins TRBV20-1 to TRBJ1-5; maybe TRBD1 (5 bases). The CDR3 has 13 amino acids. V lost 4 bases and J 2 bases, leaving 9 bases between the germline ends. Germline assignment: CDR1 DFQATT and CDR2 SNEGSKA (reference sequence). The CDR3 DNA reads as TGCAGTGCTATCCCGGGGGGCAATCAGCCCCAGCATTTT. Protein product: CSAIPGGNQPQHF.

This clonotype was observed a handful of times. The CDR3 coding sequence is TGTGCCAGCAGCTCAAGGGGAGTAAATTCCTACAATGAGCAGTTCTTC. It is translated as CASSSRGVNSYNEQFF. The rearrangement links TRBV11-2 to TRBJ2-1; D possibly uses TRBD1 or TRBD2 (5 bases each). Trimming pared 4 bases from V and 1 base from J, leaving 14 bases between. Germline CDR1 SGHAT, CDR2 FQNNGV. This CDR3 region has 16 residues.

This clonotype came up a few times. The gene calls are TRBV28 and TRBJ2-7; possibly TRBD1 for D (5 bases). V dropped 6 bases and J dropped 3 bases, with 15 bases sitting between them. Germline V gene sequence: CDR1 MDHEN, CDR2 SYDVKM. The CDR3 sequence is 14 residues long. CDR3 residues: CASSLIGTGYEQYF. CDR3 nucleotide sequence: TGTGCCAGCAGCTTGATTGGAACAGGCTACGAGCAGTACTTC.

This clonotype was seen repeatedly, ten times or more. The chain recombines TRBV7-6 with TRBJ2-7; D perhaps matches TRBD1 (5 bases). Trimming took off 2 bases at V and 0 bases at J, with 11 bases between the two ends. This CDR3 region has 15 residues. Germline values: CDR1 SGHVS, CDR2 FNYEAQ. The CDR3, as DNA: TGTGCCAGCAGCTTACAGGGTTTCACCTCCTACGAGCAGTACTTC. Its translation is CASSLQGFTSYEQYF.

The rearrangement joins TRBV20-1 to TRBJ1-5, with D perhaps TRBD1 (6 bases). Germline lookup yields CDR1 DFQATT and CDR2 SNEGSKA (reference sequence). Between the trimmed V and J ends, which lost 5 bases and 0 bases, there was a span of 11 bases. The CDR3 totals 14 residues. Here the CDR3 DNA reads TGCAGTGCTCGGACAGCATATAGCAATCAGCCCCAGCATTTT. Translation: CSARTAYSNQPQHF.

CDR3 nucleotide sequence: TGCAGTGCTCGCCCACCGGGACCCCTGGCGGAGACCCAGTACTTC. Protein sequence: CSARPPGPLAETQYF. This chain joins TRBV20-1 and TRBJ2-5, with D possibly called TRBD1 or TRBD2 (5 bases each). Germline V gene sequence: CDR1 DFQATT, CDR2 SNEGSKA (reference sequence). The V and J ends lost 5 bases and 5 bases respectively, with 21 bases between them. CDR3 length: 15 residues.

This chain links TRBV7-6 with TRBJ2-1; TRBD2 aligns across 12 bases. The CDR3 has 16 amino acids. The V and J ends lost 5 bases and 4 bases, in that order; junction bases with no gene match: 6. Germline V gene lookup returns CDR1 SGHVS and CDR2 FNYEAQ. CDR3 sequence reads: CASSPSGGARYNEQFF. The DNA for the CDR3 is TGTGCCAGCAGCCCTAGCGGGGGGGCTCGTTACAATGAGCAGTTCTTC.

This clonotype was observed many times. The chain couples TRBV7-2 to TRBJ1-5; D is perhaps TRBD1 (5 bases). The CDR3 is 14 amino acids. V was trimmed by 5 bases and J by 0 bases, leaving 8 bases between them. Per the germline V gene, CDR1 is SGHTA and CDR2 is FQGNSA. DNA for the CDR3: TGTGCCAGCAGCGTACAGGTTAGCAATCAGCCCCAGCATTTT. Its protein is CASSVQVSNQPQHF.

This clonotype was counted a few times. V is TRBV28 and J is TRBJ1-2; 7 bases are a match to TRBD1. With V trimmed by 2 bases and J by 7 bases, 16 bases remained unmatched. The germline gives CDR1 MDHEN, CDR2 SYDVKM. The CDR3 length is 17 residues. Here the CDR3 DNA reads TGTGCCAGCAGTTTACCGGGGATCCCCGGGACAGTTGGTGGCTACACCTTC. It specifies CASSLPGIPGTVGGYTF.

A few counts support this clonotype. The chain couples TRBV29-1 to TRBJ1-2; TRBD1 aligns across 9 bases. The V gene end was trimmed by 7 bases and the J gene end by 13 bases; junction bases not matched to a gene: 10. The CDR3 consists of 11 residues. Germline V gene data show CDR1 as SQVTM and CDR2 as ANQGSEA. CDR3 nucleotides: TGCAGCGCCTGGAGGGACAGGGTTGCCACCTTC. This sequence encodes CSAWRDRVATF.

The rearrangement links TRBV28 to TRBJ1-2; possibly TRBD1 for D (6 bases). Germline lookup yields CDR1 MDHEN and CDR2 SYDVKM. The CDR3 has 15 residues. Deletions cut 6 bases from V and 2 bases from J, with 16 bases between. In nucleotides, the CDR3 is TGTGCCAGCAGCCAAATTGTGGGACAAAACTATGGCTACACCTTC. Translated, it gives CASSQIVGQNYGYTF.

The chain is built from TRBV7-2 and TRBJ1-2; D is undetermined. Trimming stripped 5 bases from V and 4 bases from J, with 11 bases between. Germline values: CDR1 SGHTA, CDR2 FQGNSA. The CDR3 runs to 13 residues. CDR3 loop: CASSDTDPYGYTF. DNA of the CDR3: TGTGCCAGCAGCGACACGGACCCCTATGGCTACACCTTC.

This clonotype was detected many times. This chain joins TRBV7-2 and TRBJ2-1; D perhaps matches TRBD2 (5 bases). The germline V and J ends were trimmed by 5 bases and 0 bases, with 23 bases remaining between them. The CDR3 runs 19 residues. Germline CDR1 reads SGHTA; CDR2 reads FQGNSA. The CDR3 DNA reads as TGTGCCAGCAGCGCGAGGGTAGTCTCTGGGATGAGCTCCTACAATGAGCAGTTCTTC. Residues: CASSARVVSGMSSYNEQFF. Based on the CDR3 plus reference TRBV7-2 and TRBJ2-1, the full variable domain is GAGVSQSPSNKVTEKGKDVELRCDPISGHTALYWYRQSLGQGLEFLIYFQGNSAPDKSGLPSDRFSAERTGGSVSTLTIQRTQQEDSAVYLCASSARVVSGMSSYNEQFFGPGTRLTVL.

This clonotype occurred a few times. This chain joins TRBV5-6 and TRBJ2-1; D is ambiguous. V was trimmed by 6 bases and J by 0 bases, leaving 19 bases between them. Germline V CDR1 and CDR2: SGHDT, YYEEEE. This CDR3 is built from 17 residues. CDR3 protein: CASTLSLGIISYNEQFF. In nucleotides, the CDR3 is TGTGCCAGCACTCTGAGTTTAGGCATCATCTCCTACAATGAGCAGTTCTTC. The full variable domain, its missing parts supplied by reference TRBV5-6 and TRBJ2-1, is DAGVTQSPTHLIKTRGQQVTLRCSPKSGHDTVSWYQQALGQGPQFIFQYYEEEERQRGNFPDRFSGHQFPNYSSELNVNALLLGDSALYLCASTLSLGIISYNEQFFGPGTRLTVL.

CDR3 loop: CASSRGGHTGELFF. The CDR3 coding sequence is TGTGCCAGCAGTAGAGGGGGCCACACCGGGGAGCTGTTTTTT. The chain carries TRBV27 and TRBJ2-2; 7 bases are shared with TRBD1. Trimming removed 5 bases from V and 3 bases from J; junction bases left unmatched: 3. The CDR3 is 14 amino acids. Per germline, CDR1 MNHEY and CDR2 SMNVEV (reference sequence).

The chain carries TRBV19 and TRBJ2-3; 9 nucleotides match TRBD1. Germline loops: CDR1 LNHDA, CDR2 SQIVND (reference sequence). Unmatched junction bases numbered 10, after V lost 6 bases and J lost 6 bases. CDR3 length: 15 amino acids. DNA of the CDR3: TGTGCCAGTAGGATTACAGGGGGCGAACTGGATACGCAGTATTTT. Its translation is CASRITGGELDTQYF.

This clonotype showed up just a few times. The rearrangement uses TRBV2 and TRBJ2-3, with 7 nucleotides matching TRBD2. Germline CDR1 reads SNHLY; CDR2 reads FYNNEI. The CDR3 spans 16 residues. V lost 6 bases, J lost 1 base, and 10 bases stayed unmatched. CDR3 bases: TGTGCCAGCAGGGCCGGACTAAGCGGGGGCACAGATACGCAGTATTTT. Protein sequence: CASRAGLSGGTDTQYF.

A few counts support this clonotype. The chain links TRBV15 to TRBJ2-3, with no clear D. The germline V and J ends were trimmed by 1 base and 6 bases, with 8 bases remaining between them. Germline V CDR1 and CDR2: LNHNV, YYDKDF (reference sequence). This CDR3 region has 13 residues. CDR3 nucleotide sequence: TGTGCCACCAGCAGAGCCCTTCAGGATACGCAGTATTTT. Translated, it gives CATSRALQDTQYF.

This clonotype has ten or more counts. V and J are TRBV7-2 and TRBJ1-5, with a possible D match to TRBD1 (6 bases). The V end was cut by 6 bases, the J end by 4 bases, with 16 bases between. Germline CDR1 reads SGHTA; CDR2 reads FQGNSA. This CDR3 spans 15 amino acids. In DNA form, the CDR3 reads TGTGCCAGCAGATCGGGGGCAGGGAGAAATCAGCCCCAGCATTTT. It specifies CASRSGAGRNQPQHF. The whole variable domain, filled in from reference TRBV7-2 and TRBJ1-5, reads GAGVSQSPSNKVTEKGKDVELRCDPISGHTALYWYRQSLGQGLEFLIYFQGNSAPDKSGLPSDRFSAERTGGSVSTLTIQRTQQEDSAVYLCASRSGAGRNQPQHFGDGTRLSIL.

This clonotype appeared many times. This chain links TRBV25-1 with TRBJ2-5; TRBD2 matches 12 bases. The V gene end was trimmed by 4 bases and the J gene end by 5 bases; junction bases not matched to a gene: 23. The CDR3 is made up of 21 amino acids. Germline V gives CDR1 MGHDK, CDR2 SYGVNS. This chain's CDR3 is CASSGKKPTSGGLQERETQYF. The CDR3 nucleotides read TGTGCCAGCAGTGGCAAAAAACCGACTAGCGGGGGACTACAAGAGCGGGAGACCCAGTACTTC.

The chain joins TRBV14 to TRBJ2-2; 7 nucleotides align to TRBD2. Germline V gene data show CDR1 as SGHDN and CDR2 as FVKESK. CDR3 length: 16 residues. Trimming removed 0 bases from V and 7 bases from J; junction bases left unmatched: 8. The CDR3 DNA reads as TGTGCCAGCAGCCAAGACCTAGCGGAACTCGGCGGGGAGCTGTTTTTT. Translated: CASSQDLAELGGELFF.

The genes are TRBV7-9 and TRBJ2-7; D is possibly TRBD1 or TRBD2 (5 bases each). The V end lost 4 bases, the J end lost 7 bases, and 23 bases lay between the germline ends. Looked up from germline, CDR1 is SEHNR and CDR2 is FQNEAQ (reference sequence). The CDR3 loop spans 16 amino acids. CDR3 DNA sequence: TGTGCCAGCAGCTCGGCCAATCCAGGGAGCTCCCGGGAGCAGTACTTC. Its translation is CASSSANPGSSREQYF.